This entry is about one T cell receptor beta chain. With 5 bases clipped from V and 7 bases from J, the junction kept 2 bases outside the gene matches. From germline, CDR1 is MNHEY and CDR2 SVGAGI. The CDR3 has 12 amino acids. Generated by immunoSEQ multiplex PCR, the TCRdb table keeps only in-frame clones and is missing some. The table lists over 200,000 clones, approximately 80% of them singletons. This sample was taken from a study of cytomegalovirus exposure and HLA in healthy donors. V gene TRBV6-5 combines with J gene TRBJ2-7; 10 nucleotides align to TRBD1. The receptor comes from a woman aged 25 to 39 in good health and CMV-seropositive. The sequenced sample was PBMCs. CDR3 nucleotide sequence: TGTGCCAGCAGTCGGACAGGGGGTGAGCAGTACTTC. This sequence encodes CASSRTGGEQYF.